The present T cell receptor beta chain was sequenced within a study of shared clonotypes between healthy human individuals. The assay was carried out at the deep level. Method: immunoSEQ multiplex PCR; TCRdb's copy keeps in-frame clones and lacks some. The sample holds around 320,000 clones; over 75% are singletons and the top ten take about a sixth. The count of this clone is one. Its antigen remains unknown. Study outcomes and limitations: An expected dependence of interdonor clonotype sharing on sequencing depth was noted.

The sequencing input was memory CD8+ T cells sorted from blood. Subset noted: CD45RO+ cells pooled with CCR7-negative TemRA cells. The receptor comes from a man aged 18 to 35 in good health.

The CDR3: CASSLGAAGRGNEQFF. CDR3 DNA sequence: TGCGCCAGCAGCTTGGGCGCGGCGGGCCGGGGGAATGAGCAGTTCTTC. This chain uses TRBV5-1 with TRBJ2-1; perhaps TRBD2 as D (6 bases). The CDR3 length is 16 residues. CDR1 is SGHRS, CDR2 YFSETQ, per germline. V shed 0 bases and J shed 7 bases, with 17 bases lying between them. The full variable domain, completed using reference TRBV5-1 and TRBJ2-1, is KAGVTQTPRYLIKTRGQQVTLSCSPISGHRSVSWYQQTPGQGLQFLFEYFSETQRNKGNFPGRFSGRQFSNSRSEMNVSTLELGDSALYLCASSLGAAGRGNEQFFGPGTRLTVL.